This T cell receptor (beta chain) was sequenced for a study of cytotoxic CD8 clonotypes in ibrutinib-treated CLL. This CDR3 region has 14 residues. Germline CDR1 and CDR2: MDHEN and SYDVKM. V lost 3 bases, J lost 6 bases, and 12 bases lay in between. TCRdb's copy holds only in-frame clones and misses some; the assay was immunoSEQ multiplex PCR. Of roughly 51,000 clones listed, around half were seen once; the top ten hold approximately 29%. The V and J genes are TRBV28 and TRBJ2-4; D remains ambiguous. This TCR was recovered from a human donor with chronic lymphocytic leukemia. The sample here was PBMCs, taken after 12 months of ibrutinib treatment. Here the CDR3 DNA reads TGTGCCAGCAGTTTCCTAGGGCCCAGAAACATTCAGTACTTC. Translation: CASSFLGPRNIQYF.